This T cell receptor (beta chain) was captured by sequencing in a study of vaccination and CD4 T cells after COVID-19. Study-wide background: Sampling that followed vaccination took place a median roughly 69 days after dose two, within a range of 14 to 241. Overlapping peptides covering the spike proteins of SARS-CoV-2, HCoV-NL63, HCoV-OC43 and HCoV-229E were added to stimulate cells. Cultures that served as controls received a CEFX pool, an HIV-1 Nef pool, or no peptide.

Worth noting for this clonotype: Its antigen is unidentified.

Treatment noted: roughly 11-day PBMC culture with coronavirus spike peptide pools or control peptides (ViraFEST assay). Between the trimmed V and J ends, which lost 2 bases and 4 bases, there was a span of 8 bases. The CDR3 sequence is 12 residues long. CDR1 is GTSNPN, CDR2 SVGIG, per germline (reference sequence). Scientists ran DNA taken from cultured CD4+ T cells through the Oncomine TCR Beta short-read assay for sequencing. TCRdb re-called the PCR reads through MiXCR, storing one row per CDR3 protein. The table includes around 18,000 distinct CDR3 sequences, about 39% detected once. Study observations and caveats: Analysis of convalescent patients found that 304 of 307 vaccine-specific clones were spike mono-reactive.

Sequenced material: CD4+ T cells from blood, cultured in vitro. The clonotype originates from a human donor who had recovered from COVID-19. The rearrangement joins TRBV30 to TRBJ1-2; D is unclear. CDR3: CAWSPTSYGYTF. The CDR3 DNA reads TGTGCCTGGAGTCCGACCAGCTATGGCTACACCTTC.